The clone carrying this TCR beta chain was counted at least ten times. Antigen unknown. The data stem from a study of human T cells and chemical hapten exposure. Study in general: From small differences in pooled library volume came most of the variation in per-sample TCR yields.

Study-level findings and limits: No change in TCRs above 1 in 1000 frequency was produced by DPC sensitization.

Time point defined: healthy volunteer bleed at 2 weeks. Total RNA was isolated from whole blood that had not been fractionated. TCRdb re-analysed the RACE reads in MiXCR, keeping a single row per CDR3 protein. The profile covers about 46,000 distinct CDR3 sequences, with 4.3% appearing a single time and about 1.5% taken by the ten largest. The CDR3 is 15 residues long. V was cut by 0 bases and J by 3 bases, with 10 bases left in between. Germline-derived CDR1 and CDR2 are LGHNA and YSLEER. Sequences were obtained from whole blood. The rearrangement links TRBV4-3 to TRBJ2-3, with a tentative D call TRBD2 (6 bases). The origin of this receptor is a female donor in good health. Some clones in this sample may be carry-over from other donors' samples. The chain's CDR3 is CASSQENGRTDTQYF. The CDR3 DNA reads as TGCGCCAGCAGCCAAGAGAACGGGAGAACAGATACGCAGTATTTT.